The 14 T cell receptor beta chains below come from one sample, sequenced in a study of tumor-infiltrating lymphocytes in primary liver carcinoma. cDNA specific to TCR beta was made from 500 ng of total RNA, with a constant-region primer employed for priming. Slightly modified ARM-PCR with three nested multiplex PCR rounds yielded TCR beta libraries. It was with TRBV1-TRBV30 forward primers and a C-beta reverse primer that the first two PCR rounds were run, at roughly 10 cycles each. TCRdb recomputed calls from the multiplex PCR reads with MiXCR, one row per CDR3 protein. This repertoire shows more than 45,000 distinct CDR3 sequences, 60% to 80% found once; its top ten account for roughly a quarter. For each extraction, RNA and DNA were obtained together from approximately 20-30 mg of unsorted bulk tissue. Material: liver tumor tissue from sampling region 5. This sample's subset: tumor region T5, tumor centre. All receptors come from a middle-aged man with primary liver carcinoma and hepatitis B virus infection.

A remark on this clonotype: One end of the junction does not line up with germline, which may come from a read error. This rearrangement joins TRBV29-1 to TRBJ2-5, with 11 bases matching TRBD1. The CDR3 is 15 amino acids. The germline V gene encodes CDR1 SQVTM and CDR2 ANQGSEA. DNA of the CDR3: TGTAGCGTTGATGCGGACAGGGGGCGAGTAGAGACCCAGTACTTC. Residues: CSVDADRGRVETQYF.

CDR3 in DNA: TGTGCCAGCAGTTCGCGGGACTATGGCTACACCTTC. Its translation is CASSSRDYGYTF. This chain joins TRBV6-6 and TRBJ1-2; no reliable D call. Germline CDR1 reads MNHNY; CDR2 reads SVGAGI (reference sequence). The V gene lost 4 bases and the J gene lost 3 bases, with 6 bases spanning the gap. The CDR3 has 12 residues.

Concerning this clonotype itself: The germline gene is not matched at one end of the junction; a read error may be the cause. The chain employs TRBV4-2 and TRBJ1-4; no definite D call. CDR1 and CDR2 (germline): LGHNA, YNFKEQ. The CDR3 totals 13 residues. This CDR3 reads CASSQTHREILFF. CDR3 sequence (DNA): TGTGCTAGCAGCCAGACCCACCGTGAAATACTGTTTTTT.

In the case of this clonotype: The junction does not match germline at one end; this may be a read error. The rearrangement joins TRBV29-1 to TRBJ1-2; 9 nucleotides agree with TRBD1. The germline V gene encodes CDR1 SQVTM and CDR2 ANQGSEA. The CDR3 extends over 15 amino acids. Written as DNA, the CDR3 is TGCAGCATTGATACAGGGGGCTCAGGCTATCGTGACTACACCTTC. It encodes CSIDTGGSGYRDYTF.

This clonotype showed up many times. The CDR3 here is CASSSLGTGGEQFF. In DNA form, the CDR3 reads TGTGCCAGCAGCTCCCTCGGGACGGGGGGTGAGCAGTTCTTC. The chain has TRBV7-3 and TRBJ2-1, with 7 nucleotides matching TRBD2. The CDR3 length is 14 residues. Germline CDR1 and CDR2: SGHTA and FQGTGA. The trim removed 4 bases at V and 9 bases at J, leaving 9 bases unmatched.

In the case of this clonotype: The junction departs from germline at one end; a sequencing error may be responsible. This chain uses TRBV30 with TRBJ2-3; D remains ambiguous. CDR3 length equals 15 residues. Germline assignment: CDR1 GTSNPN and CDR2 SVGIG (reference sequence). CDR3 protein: CAWSVKLASTDTQYF. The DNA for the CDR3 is TGCGCCTGGAGTGTCAAACTGGCTAGCACAGATACGCAGTATTTT.

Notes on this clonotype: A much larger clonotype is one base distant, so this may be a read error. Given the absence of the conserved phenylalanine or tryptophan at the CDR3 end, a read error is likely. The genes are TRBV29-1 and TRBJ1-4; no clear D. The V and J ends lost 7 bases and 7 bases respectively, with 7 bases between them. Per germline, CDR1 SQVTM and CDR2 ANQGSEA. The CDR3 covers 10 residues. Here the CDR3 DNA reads TGCAGCGCTTTGGGTGAAAAACTGTTTATT. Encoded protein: CSALGEKLFI.

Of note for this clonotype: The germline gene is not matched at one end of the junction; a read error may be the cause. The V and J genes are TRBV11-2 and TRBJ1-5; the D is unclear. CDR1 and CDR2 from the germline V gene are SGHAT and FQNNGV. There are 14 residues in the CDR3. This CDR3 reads CASSSKDPNQLQHF. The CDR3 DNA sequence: TGTGCCAGCAGCTCCAAGGACCCTAATCAGCTCCAGCATTTT.

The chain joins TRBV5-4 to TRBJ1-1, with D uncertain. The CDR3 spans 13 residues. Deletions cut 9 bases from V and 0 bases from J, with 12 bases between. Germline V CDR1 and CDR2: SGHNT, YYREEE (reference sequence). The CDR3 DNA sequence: TGTGCCATCATAATAGGGTTGAACACTGAAGCTTTCTTT. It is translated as CAIIIGLNTEAFF.

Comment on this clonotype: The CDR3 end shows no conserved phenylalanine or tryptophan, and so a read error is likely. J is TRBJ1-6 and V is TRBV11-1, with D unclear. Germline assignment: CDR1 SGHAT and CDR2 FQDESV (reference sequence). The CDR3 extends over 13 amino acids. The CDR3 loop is CASSRALVSRLHL. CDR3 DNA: TGTGCCAGCAGCCGGGCACTGGTTTCACGCCTCCACCTT.

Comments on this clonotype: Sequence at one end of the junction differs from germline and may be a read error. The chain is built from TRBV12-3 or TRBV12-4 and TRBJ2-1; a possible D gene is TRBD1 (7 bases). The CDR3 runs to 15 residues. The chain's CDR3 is CVSRGAGRTYNKQFF. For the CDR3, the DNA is TGTGTCAGCAGGGGGGCAGGGCGGACCTACAATAAGCAGTTCTTC.

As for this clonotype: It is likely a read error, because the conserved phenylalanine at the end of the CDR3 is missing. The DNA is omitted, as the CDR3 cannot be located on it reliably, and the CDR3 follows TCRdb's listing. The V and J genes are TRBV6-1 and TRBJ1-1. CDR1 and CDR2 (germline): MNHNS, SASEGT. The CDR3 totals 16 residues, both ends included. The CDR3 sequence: CASSGPDSIMNTEAFL.

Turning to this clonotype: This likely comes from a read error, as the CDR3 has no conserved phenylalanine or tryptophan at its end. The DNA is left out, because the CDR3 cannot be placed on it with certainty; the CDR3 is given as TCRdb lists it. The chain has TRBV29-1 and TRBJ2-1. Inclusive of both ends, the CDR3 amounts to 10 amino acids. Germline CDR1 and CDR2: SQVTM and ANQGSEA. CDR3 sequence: CSVLQEEQLS.

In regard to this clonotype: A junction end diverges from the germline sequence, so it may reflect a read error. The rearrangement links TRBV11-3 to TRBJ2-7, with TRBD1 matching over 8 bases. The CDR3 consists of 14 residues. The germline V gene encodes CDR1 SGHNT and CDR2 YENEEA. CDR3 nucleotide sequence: TGTGCCACTCAACAGGGGGTGACCTCCTATGAGCAGTACTTC. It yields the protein CATQQGVTSYEQYF.